The subject of this entry is one T cell receptor (beta chain). The assay was immunoSEQ multiplex PCR, and TCRdb's table has in-frame clones only and misses some. The sample holds 43,000 or so clones, almost 95% seen once. The data were taken from a study of T cell changes during pregnancy in multiple sclerosis. The CDR3 is 15 residues long. V was clipped by 7 bases and J by 5 bases, with 18 bases between them. CDR1 SGHTA and CDR2 FQGNSA come from the germline V gene. The clonotype originates from a female donor with multiple sclerosis, enrolled in a pregnancy study. The source material was peripheral blood, sampled in the third trimester of pregnancy. The chain employs TRBV7-2 and TRBJ2-1; D possibly corresponds to TRBD1 (6 bases). The CDR3 is CASTYQWTADNEQFF. CDR3 nucleotides: TGTGCCAGCACCTACCAGTGGACAGCAGACAATGAGCAGTTCTTC.